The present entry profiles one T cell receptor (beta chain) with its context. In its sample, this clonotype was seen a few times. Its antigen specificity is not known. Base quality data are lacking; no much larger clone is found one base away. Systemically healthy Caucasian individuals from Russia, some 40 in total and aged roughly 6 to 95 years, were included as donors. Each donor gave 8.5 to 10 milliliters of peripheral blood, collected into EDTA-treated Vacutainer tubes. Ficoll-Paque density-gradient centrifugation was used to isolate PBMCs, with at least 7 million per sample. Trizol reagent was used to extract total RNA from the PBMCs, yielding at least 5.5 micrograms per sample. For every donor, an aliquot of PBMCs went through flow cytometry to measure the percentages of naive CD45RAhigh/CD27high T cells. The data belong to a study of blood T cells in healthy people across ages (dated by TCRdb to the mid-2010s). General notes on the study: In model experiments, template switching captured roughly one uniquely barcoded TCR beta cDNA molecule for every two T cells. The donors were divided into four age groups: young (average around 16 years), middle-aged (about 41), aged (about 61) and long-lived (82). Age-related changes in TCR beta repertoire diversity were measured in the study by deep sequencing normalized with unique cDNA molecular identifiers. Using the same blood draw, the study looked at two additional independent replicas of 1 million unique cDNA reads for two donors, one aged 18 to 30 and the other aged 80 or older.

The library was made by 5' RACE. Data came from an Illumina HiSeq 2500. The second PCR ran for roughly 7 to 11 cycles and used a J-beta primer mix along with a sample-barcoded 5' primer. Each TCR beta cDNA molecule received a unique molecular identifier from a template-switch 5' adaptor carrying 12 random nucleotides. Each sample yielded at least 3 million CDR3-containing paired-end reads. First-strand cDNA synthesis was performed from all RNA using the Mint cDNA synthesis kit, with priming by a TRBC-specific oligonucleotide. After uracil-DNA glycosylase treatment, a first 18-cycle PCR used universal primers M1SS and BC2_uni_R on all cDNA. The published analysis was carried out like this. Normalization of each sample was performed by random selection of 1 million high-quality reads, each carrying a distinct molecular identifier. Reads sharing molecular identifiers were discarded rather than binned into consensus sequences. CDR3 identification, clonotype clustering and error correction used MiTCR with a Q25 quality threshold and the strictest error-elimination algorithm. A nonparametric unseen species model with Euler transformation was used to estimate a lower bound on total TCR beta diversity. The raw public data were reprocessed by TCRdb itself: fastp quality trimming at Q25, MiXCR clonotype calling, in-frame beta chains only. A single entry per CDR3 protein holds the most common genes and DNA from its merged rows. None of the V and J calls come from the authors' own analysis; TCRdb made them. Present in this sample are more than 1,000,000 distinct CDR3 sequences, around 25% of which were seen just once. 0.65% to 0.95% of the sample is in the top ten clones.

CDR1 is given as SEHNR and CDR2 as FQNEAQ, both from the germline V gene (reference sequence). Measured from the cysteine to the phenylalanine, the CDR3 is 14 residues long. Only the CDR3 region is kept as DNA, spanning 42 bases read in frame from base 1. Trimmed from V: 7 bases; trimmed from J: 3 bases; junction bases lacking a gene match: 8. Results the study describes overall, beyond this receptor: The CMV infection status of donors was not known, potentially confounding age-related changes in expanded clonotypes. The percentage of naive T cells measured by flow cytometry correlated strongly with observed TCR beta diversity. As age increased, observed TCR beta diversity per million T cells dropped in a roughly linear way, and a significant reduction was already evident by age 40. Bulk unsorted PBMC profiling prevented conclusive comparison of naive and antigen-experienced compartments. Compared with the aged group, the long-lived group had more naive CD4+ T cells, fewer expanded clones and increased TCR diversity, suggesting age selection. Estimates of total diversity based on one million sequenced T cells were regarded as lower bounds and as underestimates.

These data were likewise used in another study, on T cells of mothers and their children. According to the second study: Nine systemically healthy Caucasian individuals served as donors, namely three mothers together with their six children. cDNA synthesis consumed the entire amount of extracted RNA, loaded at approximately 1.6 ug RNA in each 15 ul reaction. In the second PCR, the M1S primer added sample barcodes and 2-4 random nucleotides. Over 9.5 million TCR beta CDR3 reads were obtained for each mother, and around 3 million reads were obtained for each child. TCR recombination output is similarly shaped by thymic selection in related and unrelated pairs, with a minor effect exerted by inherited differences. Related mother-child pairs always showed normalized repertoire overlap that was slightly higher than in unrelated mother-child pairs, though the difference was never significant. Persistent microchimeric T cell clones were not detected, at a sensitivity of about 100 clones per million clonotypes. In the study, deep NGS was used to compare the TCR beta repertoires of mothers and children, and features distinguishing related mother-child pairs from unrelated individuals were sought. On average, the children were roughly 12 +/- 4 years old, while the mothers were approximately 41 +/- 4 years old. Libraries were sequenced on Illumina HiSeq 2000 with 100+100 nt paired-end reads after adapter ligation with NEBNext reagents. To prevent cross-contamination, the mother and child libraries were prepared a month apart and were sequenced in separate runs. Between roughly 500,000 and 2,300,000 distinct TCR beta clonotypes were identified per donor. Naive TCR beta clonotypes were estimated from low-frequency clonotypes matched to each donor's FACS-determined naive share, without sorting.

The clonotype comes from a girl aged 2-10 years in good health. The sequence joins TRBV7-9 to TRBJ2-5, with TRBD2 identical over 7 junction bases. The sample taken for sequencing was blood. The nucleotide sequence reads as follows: TGTGCCAGCATCCAATCTGCGGGGGAAGAGACCCAGTACTTC. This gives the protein CASIQSAGEETQYF.